What follows are 7 T cell receptor beta chains derived from one specimen sequenced in a study of T cell responses to AZD1222 COVID-19 vaccine. This table comes from immunoSEQ multiplex PCR, and its TCRdb copy is limited to in-frame clones, with some not included. The sample includes roughly 150,000 clones, over 75% seen only once; the top ten take around 5%. Sequenced material: peripheral blood, taken on day 0 of AZD1222 vaccination. The source is an adult in good health.

The chain uses TRBV10-1 and TRBJ2-3; unclear D gene. Germline V gene lookup returns CDR1 WNHNN and CDR2 SYGVQD (reference sequence). V shed 3 bases and J shed 2 bases, with 15 bases lying between them. The CDR3 covers 16 residues. The CDR3 spells CASSDPGKGFTDTQYF. Here the CDR3 DNA reads TGCGCCAGCAGTGACCCCGGCAAGGGCTTCACAGATACGCAGTATTTT.

V usage is TRBV10-1 and J usage is TRBJ1-1; TRBD1 aligns across 7 bases. The CDR3 sequence is 14 residues long. J lost 2 bases, V lost 6 bases, and 6 bases had no gene match. Germline V gives CDR1 WNHNN, CDR2 SYGVQD (reference sequence). This CDR3 is CASSQGGGNTEAFF. In DNA form, the CDR3 reads TGCGCCAGCAGCCAGGGGGGAGGAAACACTGAAGCTTTCTTT.

The J gene is TRBJ2-3, the V gene TRBV6-4; a possible D gene is TRBD2 (7 bases). The CDR3 is 15 amino acids. Germline V gene lookup returns CDR1 MRHNA and CDR2 SNTAGT. The V end was cut by 4 bases, the J end by 2 bases, with 13 bases between. CDR3 sequence (DNA): TGTGCCAGCAGTGTAGGGGGGGCCCCCACAGATACGCAGTATTTT. It is translated as CASSVGGAPTDTQYF.

V usage is TRBV7-9 and J usage is TRBJ1-2, with TRBD1 as a possible D gene (6 bases). V gave up 11 bases and J gave up 5 bases, with 12 bases separating them. Germline lookup yields CDR1 SEHNR and CDR2 FQNEAQ (reference sequence). The CDR3 consists of 11 residues. CDR3 region: CAGRGIYGYTF. The CDR3 DNA is TGTGCCGGGAGGGGGATTTATGGCTACACCTTC.

This clone occurred a few times. The chain carries TRBV5-1 and TRBJ1-6; D uncertain. Germline values: CDR1 SGHRS, CDR2 YFSETQ. The CDR3 sequence is 16 residues long. Trimming left V 0 bases short and J 7 bases short, with 14 bases between. The chain's CDR3 is CASSLASTVRNSPLHF. The CDR3 bases are TGCGCCAGCAGCTTGGCCTCTACAGTCAGGAATTCACCCCTCCACTTT.

The V and J genes are TRBV13 and TRBJ2-1; 7 nucleotides agree with TRBD2. The germline V gene encodes CDR1 PRHDT and CDR2 FYEKMQ (reference sequence). The trim removed 0 bases at V and 6 bases at J, leaving 11 bases unmatched. The CDR3 runs 17 residues. CDR3 DNA sequence: TGTGCCAGCAGCTTAGGCCCCGGGGGGTACGGGGGCAATGAGCAGTTCTTC. This translates into CASSLGPGGYGGNEQFF.

CDR3 nucleotides: TGCAGCGTGAACCCCAGCCGAGGCGCTGAAGCTTTCTTT. Amino acid sequence: CSVNPSRGAEAFF. The chain combines TRBV29-1 with TRBJ1-1, with D uncertain. Trimming stripped 6 bases from V and 6 bases from J, with 17 bases between. This CDR3 spans 13 amino acids. Germline V gene lookup returns CDR1 SQVTM and CDR2 ANQGSEA. Complete variable domain (other parts from reference TRBV29-1 and TRBJ1-1): SAVISQKPSRDICQRGTSLTIQCQVDSQVTMMFWYRQQPGQSLTLIATANQGSEATYESGFVIDKFPISRPNLTFSTLTVSNMSPEDSSIYLCSVNPSRGAEAFFGQGTRLTVV.